This is a list of T cell receptor beta chains from one sample in a study of OX40 agonist ivuxolimab in advanced cancers. Clones were read by immunoSEQ multiplex PCR, and TCRdb kept only the in-frame ones, dropping some. The sample holds around 25,000 clones, about four fifths seen once. Material: CD4+ or CD8+ T cells sorted from blood, obtained in a trial of the OX40 agonist ivuxolimab. Every receptor here comes from an adult with an advanced solid tumor such as melanoma, head and neck, liver or kidney cancer. Both conserved end residues are part of each CDR3. The D gene is left open where the match is weak. Only part of the rows carry a size: once, few, many, or a class if the clone is expanded.

NA | TRBJ1-4 | TRBV9 | 15 | NA | TGTGCCAGCAGCGTAGACATAGCAACTAATGAAAAACTGTTTTTT | CASSVDIATNEKLFF
NA | TRBJ1-2 | TRBV5-1 | 15 | NA | TGCGCCAGCAGCTTAAACGTAGACAGCGACTATGGCTACACCTTC | CASSLNVDSDYGYTF
NA | TRBJ2-6 | TRBV11-2 | 14 | NA | TGTGCCAGCAGCTTTAGCTCTGGGGCCAACGTCCTGACTTTC | CASSFSSGANVLTF
NA | TRBJ2-7 | TRBV29-1 | 11 | NA | TGCAGCGTTGGGGTTAGGAACGAGCAGTACTTC | CSVGVRNEQYF
NA | TRBJ1-4 | TRBV6-5 | 11 | NA | TGTGCCAGCAGTTACATCGGACAGATGTTTTTT | CASSYIGQMFF
NA | TRBJ2-7 | TRBV4-3 | 16 | NA | TGCGCCAGCAGCCAAGAGTGGTTCCTGAGCTCCTACGAGCAGTACTTC | CASSQEWFLSSYEQYF
NA | TRBJ2-5 | TRBV6-5 | 14 | few | TGTGCCAGCCGACCCTCCGGGGGAGGTGAGACCCAGTACTTC | CASRPSGGGETQYF
NA | TRBJ2-7 | TRBV5-4 | 13 | once | TGTGCCAGCAGCTTGGCCCGGGCAGGTGAGCAGTACTTC | CASSLARAGEQYF
NA | TRBJ2-7 | TRBV7-8 | 13 | few | TGTGCCAGCAGCTCCCTGCGGGTGGGCGAGCAGTACTTC | CASSSLRVGEQYF
TRBD1 | TRBJ1-5 | TRBV9 | 14 | NA | TGTGCCAGCAGCCGACAGGGTTTCAATCAGCCCCAGCATTTT | CASSRQGFNQPQHF
NA | TRBJ2-7 | TRBV27 | 17 | NA | TGTGCCAGCAGTTTACGGGTGGGCAGGGGACCCTCCTACGAGCAGTACTTC | CASSLRVGRGPSYEQYF
TRBD2 | TRBJ2-1 | TRBV5-4 | 16 | NA | TGTGCCAGCAGCTCCGCCACTAGCGGGAGGGACAATGAGCAGTTCTTC | CASSSATSGRDNEQFF
TRBD1 | TRBJ1-1 | TRBV7-9 | 15 | NA | TGTGCCAGCAGCTTGCCAGGGGGGGCTTACACTGAAGCTTTCTTT | CASSLPGGAYTEAFF
TRBD1 | TRBJ2-7 | TRBV2 | 14 | NA | TGTGCCAGCAGTGAAGAACAGGGGCCCTACGAGCAGTACTTC | CASSEEQGPYEQYF
NA | TRBJ1-5 | TRBV7-2 | 15 | NA | TGTGCCAGCAGCAAAGAACGGGGGGTTTATCAGCCCCAGCATTTT | CASSKERGVYQPQHF
TRBD2 | TRBJ2-1 | TRBV4-3 | 15 | NA | TGCGCCAGCAGCCAAGATGGCGGGAGCAACAATGAGCAGTTCTTC | CASSQDGGSNNEQFF
TRBD2 | TRBJ2-3 | TRBV18 | 14 | once | TGTGCCAGCTCAAGGCTAGCGGGGGGAGATACGCAGTATTTT | CASSRLAGGDTQYF
TRBD1 | TRBJ1-1 | TRBV11-1 | 14 | NA | TGTGCCAGCAGCTTCGACAGGGCGGGGACTGAAGCTTTCTTT | CASSFDRAGTEAFF
TRBD2 | TRBJ2-1 | TRBV7-8 | 17 | NA | TGTGCCAGCAGCTGGACTAGCGGGGGAGTAACCTACAATGAGCAGTTCTTC | CASSWTSGGVTYNEQFF
TRBD1 | TRBJ1-2 | TRBV5-1 | 15 | NA | TGCGCCAGCAGCTTGGGAACAGGGGCCATGGATGGCTACACCTTC | CASSLGTGAMDGYTF
NA | TRBJ2-3 | TRBV30 | 11 | NA | TGTGCCTGGAGCGCCCCCCGTACGCAGTATTTT | CAWSAPRTQYF
TRBD1 | TRBJ1-2 | TRBV5-4 | 13 | NA | TGTGCCAGCAGCATAGGGACAGGGGGTGGCTACACCTTC | CASSIGTGGGYTF
NA | TRBJ2-3 | TRBV18 | 16 | NA | TGTGCCAGCTCACCAAAAAGGGGAGGAACTACAGATACGCAGTATTTT | CASSPKRGGTTDTQYF
NA | TRBJ2-7 | TRBV9 | 13 | NA | TGTGCCAGCAGCGTTTCACAGGGCCACGAGCAGTACTTC | CASSVSQGHEQYF
TRBD1 | TRBJ1-5 | TRBV5-1 | 15 | NA | TGCGCCAGCAGCTTGGGGACAGGGGAACATCAGCCCCAGCATTTT | CASSLGTGEHQPQHF
NA | TRBJ2-3 | TRBV30 | 10 | medium-sized | TGTGCCTGGGGGTTAGATACGCAGTATTTT | CAWGLDTQYF
TRBD1 | TRBJ1-2 | TRBV4-3 | 15 | few | TGCGCCAGCAGCCAAGGGGCCCAGGGGGTCGGTGGCTACACCTTC | CASSQGAQGVGGYTF
TRBD2 | TRBJ2-3 | TRBV4-1 | 15 | few | TGCGCCAGCAGCCAAGACAAGCGGGACACAGATACGCAGTATTTT | CASSQDKRDTDTQYF
NA | TRBJ1-2 | TRBV5-4 | 14 | NA | TGTGCCAGCAGCATCCCTGTGGGGGTGGATGGCTACACCTTC | CASSIPVGVDGYTF
TRBD2 | TRBJ2-1 | TRBV5-1 | 16 | NA | TGCGCCAGCAGCTTGGGGGTGACTAGCGGGAACAATGAGCAGTTCTTC | CASSLGVTSGNNEQFF
NA | TRBJ2-5 | TRBV11-2 | 15 | NA | TGTGCCAGCAGCGGCGAGGGCCGGCTCCGAGGGACCCAGTACTTC | CASSGEGRLRGTQYF
TRBD2 | TRBJ2-1 | TRBV5-1 | 15 | NA | TGCGCCAGCAATACTGGGACTAGCGGGAGGGCCAGTCAGTTCTTC | CASNTGTSGRASQFF
TRBD2 | TRBJ2-2 | TRBV7-2 | 15 | NA | TGTGCCAGCAGGCGCGGGGGGACGAACACCGGGGAGCTGTTTTTT | CASRRGGTNTGELFF
NA | TRBJ1-1 | TRBV7-2 | 13 | NA | TGTGCCAGCAGCCCCCGGAAGGAGGGTGAAGCTTTCTTT | CASSPRKEGEAFF
NA | TRBJ2-3 | TRBV20-1 | 11 | NA | TGCAGTGCAGCGATTACAGATACGCAGTATTTT | CSAAITDTQYF
NA | TRBJ1-3 | TRBV7-2 | 15 | NA | TGTGCCAGCAGCCCAGCGCGGAGGTACGGAAACACCATATATTTT | CASSPARRYGNTIYF
NA | TRBJ2-7 | TRBV9 | 12 | NA | TGTGCCAGCAGCGTAGGAGCAAGTACGCAGTACTTC | CASSVGASTQYF
NA | TRBJ1-1 | TRBV9 | 14 | NA | TGTGCCAGCAGCGTTGACACACGGGGCACTGAAGCTTTCTTT | CASSVDTRGTEAFF
TRBD1 | TRBJ2-3 | TRBV2 | 14 | once | TGTGCCAGCAGCCAGGACAGGGGGGAAGATACGCAGTATTTT | CASSQDRGEDTQYF
TRBD1 | TRBJ2-2 | TRBV9 | 16 | NA | TGTGCCAGCAGCCTATATCCGGACAGGCTGGCCGGGGAGCTGTTTTTT | CASSLYPDRLAGELFF
NA | TRBJ1-1 | TRBV5-1 | 14 | once | TGCGCCAGCAGCCTCTCCGGGGGCCGCACTGAAGCTTTCTTT | CASSLSGGRTEAFF
TRBD1 | TRBJ1-1 | TRBV5-6 | 15 | once | TGTGCCAGCAGCGCCCGGAACAGGGGTATTCCTGAAGCTTTCTTT | CASSARNRGIPEAFF
NA | TRBJ2-2 | TRBV19 | 16 | NA | TGTGCCAGTAGACTGGGGCCTTGGGGGAACACCGGGGAGCTGTTTTTT | CASRLGPWGNTGELFF
TRBD2 | TRBJ2-2 | TRBV7-2 | 15 | once | TGTGCCAGCAGCCTGGCTAGCGGGGGTGTCGGGGAGCTGTTTTTT | CASSLASGGVGELFF
NA | TRBJ2-2 | TRBV11-2 | 15 | NA | TGTGCCAGCAGCTTAGTGGGGGCTCTCCCCGGGGAGCTGTTTTTT | CASSLVGALPGELFF
TRBD1 | TRBJ2-7 | TRBV6-5 | 15 | once | TGTGCCAGCAGTTACGGGACAGGGGGCATCTACGAGCAGTACTTC | CASSYGTGGIYEQYF
TRBD2 | TRBJ2-3 | TRBV18 | 14 | few | TGTGCCAGCTCACCAGCGGGGGGGCCAGATACGCAGTATTTT | CASSPAGGPDTQYF
NA | TRBJ2-3 | TRBV5-1 | 14 | NA | TGCGCCAGCAGCTTGACTAGCCCCTCAGATACGCAGTATTTT | CASSLTSPSDTQYF
NA | TRBJ2-1 | TRBV7-8 | 14 | NA | TGTGCCAGCAGCTCCGGGGGACGAGGGAATGAGCAGTTCTTC | CASSSGGRGNEQFF
NA | TRBJ1-5 | TRBV9 | 17 | NA | TGTGCCAGCAGTCACACAAACCGGGACTGGAACAATCAGCCCCAGCATTTT | CASSHTNRDWNNQPQHF
TRBD1 | TRBJ1-2 | TRBV5-4 | 15 | NA | TGTGCCAGCAGCTCGCCGGGACAGGTTAACTATGGCTACACCTTC | CASSSPGQVNYGYTF
NA | TRBJ2-7 | TRBV9 | 14 | NA | TGTGCCAGCAGCGGGGAAACGGGGTATTACGAGCAGTACTTC | CASSGETGYYEQYF
NA | TRBJ2-7 | TRBV11-3 | 14 | NA | TGTGCCAGCAGCTTAGCACAGGGTTTCCACGAGCAGTACTTC | CASSLAQGFHEQYF
NA | TRBJ2-7 | TRBV5-4 | 11 | NA | TGTGCCAGCAGCCCGGGTGACGAGCAGTACTTC | CASSPGDEQYF